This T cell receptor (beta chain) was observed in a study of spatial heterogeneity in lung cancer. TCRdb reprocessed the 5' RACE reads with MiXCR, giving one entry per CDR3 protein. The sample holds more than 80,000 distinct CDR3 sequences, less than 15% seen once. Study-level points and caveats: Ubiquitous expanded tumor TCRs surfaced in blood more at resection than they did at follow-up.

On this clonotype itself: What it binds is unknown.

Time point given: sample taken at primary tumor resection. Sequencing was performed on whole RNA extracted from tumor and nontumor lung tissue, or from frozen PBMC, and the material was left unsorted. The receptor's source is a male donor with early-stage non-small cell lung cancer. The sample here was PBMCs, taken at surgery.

This chain's CDR3 is CASSQVTDTQYF. CDR3 bases: TGTGCCAGCAGCCAAGTAACAGATACGCAGTATTTT. This chain connects TRBV14 to TRBJ2-3, with D uncertain. Trimming removed 1 base from V and 3 bases from J, with 2 bases in between. This CDR3 has 12 residues. The germline V gene has CDR1 SGHDN and CDR2 FVKESK. Combining the CDR3 with reference TRBV14 and TRBJ2-3 gives the whole variable domain EAGVTQFPSHSVIEKGQTVTLRCDPISGHDNLYWYRRVMGKEIKFLLHFVKESKQDESGMPNNRFLAERTGGTYSTLKVQPAELEDSGVYFCASSQVTDTQYFGPGTRLTVL.